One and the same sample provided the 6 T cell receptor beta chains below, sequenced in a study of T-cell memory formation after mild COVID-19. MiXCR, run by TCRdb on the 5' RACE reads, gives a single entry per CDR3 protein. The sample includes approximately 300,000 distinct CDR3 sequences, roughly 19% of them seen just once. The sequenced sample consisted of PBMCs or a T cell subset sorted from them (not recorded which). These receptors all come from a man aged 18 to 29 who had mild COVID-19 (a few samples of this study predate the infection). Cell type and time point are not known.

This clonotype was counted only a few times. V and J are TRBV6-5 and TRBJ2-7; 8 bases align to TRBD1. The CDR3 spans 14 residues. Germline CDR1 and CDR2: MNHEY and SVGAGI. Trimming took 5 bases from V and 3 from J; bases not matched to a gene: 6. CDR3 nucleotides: TGTGCCAGCAGTCCCCGGACAGGGATCTACGAGCAGTACTTC. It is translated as CASSPRTGIYEQYF.

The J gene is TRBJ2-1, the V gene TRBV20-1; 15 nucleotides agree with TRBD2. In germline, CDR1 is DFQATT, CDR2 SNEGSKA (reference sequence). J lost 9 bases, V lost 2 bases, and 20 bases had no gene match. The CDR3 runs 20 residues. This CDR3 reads CSARSYLGTSGGPQAGEQFF. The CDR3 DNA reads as TGCAGTGCTAGATCTTACCTCGGGACTAGCGGGGGGCCCCAAGCCGGTGAGCAGTTCTTC.

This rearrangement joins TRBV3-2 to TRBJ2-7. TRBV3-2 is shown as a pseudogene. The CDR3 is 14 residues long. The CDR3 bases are TGTGCCAGCAGCCAAGTGGCGGAGCAAGACGAGCAGTACGTC. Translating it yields CASSQVAEQDEQYV.

The CDR3 sequence is CASSWGLASTDTQYF. The CDR3 nucleotides are TGTGCCAGCAGCTGGGGACTAGCTAGCACAGATACGCAGTATTTT. The J gene is TRBJ2-3, the V gene TRBV7-3; 9 nucleotides align to TRBD2. The germline V gene has CDR1 SGHTA and CDR2 FQGTGA. The CDR3 consists of 15 residues. The junction had 2 bases not matched to a gene; V was cut back by 4 bases and J by 0 bases.

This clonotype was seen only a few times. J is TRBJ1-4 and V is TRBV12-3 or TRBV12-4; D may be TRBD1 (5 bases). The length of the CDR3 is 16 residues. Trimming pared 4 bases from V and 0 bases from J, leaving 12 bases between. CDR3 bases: TGTGCCAGCAGTTCCAGCGGGGCGACAACTAATGAAAAACTGTTTTTT. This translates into CASSSSGATTNEKLFF.

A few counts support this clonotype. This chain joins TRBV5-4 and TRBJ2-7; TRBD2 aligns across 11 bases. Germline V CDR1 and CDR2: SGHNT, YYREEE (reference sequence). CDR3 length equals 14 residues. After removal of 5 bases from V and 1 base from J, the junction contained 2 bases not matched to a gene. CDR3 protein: CASSLAGGSYEQYV. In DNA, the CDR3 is TGTGCCAGCAGTTTAGCGGGGGGGTCCTACGAGCAGTACGTC.